This T cell receptor beta chain is drawn from a study of blood T cells in healthy people across ages. Together with a sample-barcoded 5' primer, a J-beta primer mix was included in a second PCR lasting about 7 to 11 cycles. TCRdb re-called the 5' RACE reads through MiXCR, storing one row per CDR3 protein. The sample comprises around 1,700,000 distinct CDR3 sequences, over 25% of which are singletons, and 7.7% rests with the top ten. This clonotype was observed a handful of times. The CDR3 length is 14 residues. Trimming cost V 1 base and J 2 bases, with 7 bases left between them. CDR1 and CDR2 from the germline V gene are LGHDT and YNNKEL (reference sequence).

The TCR was taken from a woman aged 25 to 45 in good health. Sequences were obtained from blood. This chain joins TRBV3-1 and TRBJ2-3; D is unresolved. The CDR3 region has the DNA TGTGCCAGCAGCCAAGTACTGAACACAGATACGCAGTATTTT. Protein sequence: CASSQVLNTDTQYF.